This is a list of T cell receptor beta chains from one sample in a study of T cell responses to AZD1222 COVID-19 vaccine. TCRdb's copy holds only in-frame clones and misses some; the assay was immunoSEQ multiplex PCR. The sample includes 73,000 or so clones, about 87% of them seen just once. Material: peripheral blood, obtained on day 0 of AZD1222 vaccination. These receptor sequences come from an adult in good health. Each CDR3 is given with its conserved first and last residue. D genes are given only for firm matches.

j_call d_call v_call cdr3_aa
TRBJ1-1 NA TRBV27 CASSLSIGYTEAFF
TRBJ2-7 TRBD1 TRBV27 CASSTYIGTGPRQYF
TRBJ2-3 NA TRBV5-1 CASSLAVFSTDTQYF
TRBJ2-7 NA TRBV6-2/TRBV6-3 CASSRLGEQYF
TRBJ2-1 TRBD1 TRBV11-2 CASSLEYRGYNEQFF
TRBJ2-5 NA TRBV20-1 CSAREEETQYF
TRBJ2-7 TRBD2 TRBV7-9 CASTGTSGDEQYF
TRBJ2-7 NA TRBV12-5 CASGPGSHEQYF
TRBJ1-2 NA TRBV6-5 CASSLGPQDGYTF
TRBJ1-3 NA TRBV27 CASSPRAQGFDSGNTIYF
TRBJ2-5 TRBD2 TRBV10-3 CAISESTSGRLRETQYF
TRBJ2-7 TRBD2 TRBV5-4 CASSLAGLYEQYF
TRBJ2-7 NA TRBV2 CASSEYPQGYEQYF
TRBJ1-5 NA TRBV10-2 CASSESGSNQPQHF
TRBJ2-1 TRBD2 TRBV4-1 CASSQVFQRDVNEQFF
TRBJ2-1 TRBD2 TRBV6-4 CASSERLAGYNEQFF
TRBJ2-7 TRBD2 TRBV19 CASSRVAGAREQYF
TRBJ1-6 TRBD1 TRBV30 CAWSVGRDRGLKGDSPLHF
TRBJ2-1 NA TRBV30 CAWRRATYNEQFF
TRBJ2-3 TRBD2 TRBV7-2 CASSLVVSGADTQYF
TRBJ2-7 TRBD1 TRBV6-2/TRBV6-3 CASSYSAETGFHEQYF
TRBJ1-5 NA TRBV5-1 CASRLTGRAEQPQHF
TRBJ1-6 NA TRBV19 CASSILDLNSPLHF
TRBJ1-2 TRBD1 TRBV6-5 CASSYSQGDGYTF
TRBJ2-3 TRBD1 TRBV5-4 CASSLAGGGTDTQYF
TRBJ1-1 NA TRBV6-5 CASSYSMNTEAFF
TRBJ2-1 TRBD2 TRBV3-1/TRBV3-2 CASSLGLAGGAYNEQFF
TRBJ1-1 NA TRBV6-1 CASSEARGTEAFF
TRBJ2-7 NA TRBV4-2 CASSQAYEQYF
TRBJ2-7 TRBD1 TRBV5-8 CASSLTGTGVHEQYF
TRBJ1-6 NA TRBV25-1 CASSPRTRPYNSPLHF
TRBJ2-1 TRBD2 TRBV24-1 CATSDLQRTSGRNGSYNEQFF
TRBJ2-7 NA TRBV12-3/TRBV12-4 CASSLNGPRAQYF
TRBJ2-1 NA TRBV27 CASSLTFYNEQFF
TRBJ2-7 NA TRBV10-2 CASSEFTQGEQYF
TRBJ2-3 NA TRBV19 CASSSDGGGTDTQYF
TRBJ1-1 NA TRBV28 CASTPLGKPEAFF
TRBJ1-5 TRBD1 TRBV5-6 CASSFLTGNQPQHF
TRBJ2-1 TRBD1 TRBV10-2 CASSGDRGYYNEQFF
TRBJ2-7 TRBD2 TRBV7-2 CASIQTSGAYEQYF
TRBJ2-3 NA TRBV7-7 CASSLGQSTDTQYF
TRBJ1-5 NA TRBV15 CATSRDRGTHSQHF
TRBJ2-7 TRBD1 TRBV9 CARDRGYEQYF
TRBJ1-2 NA TRBV9 CASSVAGGANGYTF
TRBJ2-3 TRBD1 TRBV11-2 CASSSETGGVATQYF
TRBJ1-6 NA TRBV5-1 CASSPGVPSSYNSPLHF
TRBJ2-3 NA TRBV28 CASSLGRSASDTQYF
TRBJ1-1 NA TRBV2 CASSEVGPEAFF
TRBJ1-3 NA TRBV18 CASSPTTGVGYF
TRBJ2-5 TRBD2 TRBV9 CASSVDVISGGAETQYF
TRBJ2-6 NA TRBV28 CASSFVPGANVLTF
TRBJ2-5 NA TRBV6-6 CASSSGGLGGETQYF
TRBJ2-3 TRBD1 TRBV9 CASSPGTGVTLSTDTQYF
TRBJ1-2 NA TRBV30 CAWSPGTNYGYTF
TRBJ2-7 TRBD2 TRBV3-1/TRBV3-2 CASSQDTTGGFDEQYF
TRBJ1-1 NA TRBV14 CASSQPTGAGTEAFF
TRBJ1-5 TRBD1 TRBV5-4 CASTIQGAGQPQHF
TRBJ1-1 NA TRBV4-2 CASSQPLGQTMNTEAFF
TRBJ2-3 TRBD2 TRBV7-9 CASSSGLAGGPSDTQYF
TRBJ2-1 NA TRBV7-9 CASSPSEAANNEQFF